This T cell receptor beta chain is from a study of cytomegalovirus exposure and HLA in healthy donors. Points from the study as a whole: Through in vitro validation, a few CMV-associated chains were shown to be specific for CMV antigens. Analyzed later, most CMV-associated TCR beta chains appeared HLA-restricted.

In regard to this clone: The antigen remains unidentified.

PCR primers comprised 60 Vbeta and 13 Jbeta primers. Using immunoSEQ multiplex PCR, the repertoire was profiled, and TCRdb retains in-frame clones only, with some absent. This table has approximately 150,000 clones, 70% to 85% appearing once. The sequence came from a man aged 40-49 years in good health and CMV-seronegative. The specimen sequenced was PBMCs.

CDR3 loop: CASSTAAGRYF. The CDR3 region has the DNA TGTGCCAGCAGTACCGCAGCGGGCCGGTACTTC. The chain employs TRBV28 and TRBJ2-7, with D tentatively TRBD2 (6 bases). V lost 5 bases and J 12 bases, leaving 14 bases between the germline ends. In germline, CDR1 is MDHEN, CDR2 SYDVKM. The CDR3 is made up of 11 amino acids. The whole variable domain, filled in from reference TRBV28 and TRBJ2-7, reads DVKVTQSSRYLVKRTGEKVFLECVQDMDHENMFWYRQDPGLGLRLIYFSYDVKMKEKGDIPEGYSVSREKKERFSLILESASTNQTSMYLCASSTAAGRYFGPGTRLTVT.